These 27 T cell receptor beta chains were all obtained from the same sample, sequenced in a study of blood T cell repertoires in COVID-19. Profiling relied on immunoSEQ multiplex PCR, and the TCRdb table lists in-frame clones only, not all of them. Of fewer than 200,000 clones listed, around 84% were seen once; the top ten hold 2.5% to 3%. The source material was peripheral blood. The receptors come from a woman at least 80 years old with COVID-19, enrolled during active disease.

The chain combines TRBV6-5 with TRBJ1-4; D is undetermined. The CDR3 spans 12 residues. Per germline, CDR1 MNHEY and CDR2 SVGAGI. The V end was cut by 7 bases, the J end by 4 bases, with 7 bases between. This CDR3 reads CASNPGNEKLFF. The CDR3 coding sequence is TGTGCCAGCAATCCGGGTAATGAAAAACTGTTTTTT.

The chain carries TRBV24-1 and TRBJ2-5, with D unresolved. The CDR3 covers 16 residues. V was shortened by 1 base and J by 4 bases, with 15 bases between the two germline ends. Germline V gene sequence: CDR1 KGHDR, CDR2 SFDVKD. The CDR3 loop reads CATSDFRSLTGETQYF. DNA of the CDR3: TGTGCCACCAGTGATTTTCGGAGCCTCACGGGAGAGACCCAGTACTTC.

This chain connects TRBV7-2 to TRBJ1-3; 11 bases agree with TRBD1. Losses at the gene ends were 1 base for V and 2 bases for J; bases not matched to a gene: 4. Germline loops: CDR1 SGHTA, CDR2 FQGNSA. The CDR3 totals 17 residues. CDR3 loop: CASSLGGGQGAGNTIYF. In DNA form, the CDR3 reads TGTGCCAGCAGCTTAGGCGGGGGACAGGGGGCTGGAAACACCATATATTTT.

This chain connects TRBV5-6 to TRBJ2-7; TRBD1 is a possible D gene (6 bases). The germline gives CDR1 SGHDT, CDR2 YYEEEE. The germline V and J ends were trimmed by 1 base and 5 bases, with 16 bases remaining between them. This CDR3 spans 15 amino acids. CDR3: CASSLLSQGNHEQYF. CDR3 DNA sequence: TGTGCCAGCAGCTTGTTGTCACAGGGAAACCACGAGCAGTACTTC.

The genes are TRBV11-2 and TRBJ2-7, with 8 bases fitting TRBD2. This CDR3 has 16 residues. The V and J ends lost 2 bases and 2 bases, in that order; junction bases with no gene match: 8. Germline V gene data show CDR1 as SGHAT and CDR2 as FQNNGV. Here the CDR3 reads CASSLSTSGTPYEQYF. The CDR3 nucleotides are TGTGCCAGCAGCTTAAGCACTAGCGGAACTCCCTACGAGCAGTACTTC.

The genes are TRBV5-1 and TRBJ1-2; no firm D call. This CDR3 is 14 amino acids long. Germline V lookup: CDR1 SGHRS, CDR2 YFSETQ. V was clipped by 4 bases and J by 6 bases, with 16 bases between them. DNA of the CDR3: TGCGCCAGCAGCCCTACCGGGGATGAGAATGGCTACACCTTC. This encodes CASSPTGDENGYTF.

CDR3 sequence: CASPAGRASYEQYF. CDR3 in DNA: TGTGCCAGCCCAGCGGGCAGGGCCTCCTACGAGCAGTACTTC. The rearrangement joins TRBV21-1 to TRBJ2-7; TRBD2 is the table's D call, not checked against the DNA. TRBV21-1 is noted as a pseudogene. The CDR3 has 14 residues.

CDR3 DNA sequence: TGTGCCAGCAGCTGGGGGGTAACTAGCGGGAATGAGCAGTTCTTC. This encodes CASSWGVTSGNEQFF. The chain has TRBV5-4 and TRBJ2-1, with TRBD2 identical over 9 bases. Germline V gene sequence: CDR1 SGHNT, CDR2 YYREEE (reference sequence). There are 15 residues in the CDR3. Unmatched junction bases numbered 8, after V lost 3 bases and J lost 7 bases.

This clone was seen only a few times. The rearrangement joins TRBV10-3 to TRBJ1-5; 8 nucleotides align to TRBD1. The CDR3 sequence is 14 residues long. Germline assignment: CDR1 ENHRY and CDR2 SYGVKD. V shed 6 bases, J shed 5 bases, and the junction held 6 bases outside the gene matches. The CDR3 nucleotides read TGTGCCATCAGAGCGGACAGGGATGATCAGCCCCAGCATTTT. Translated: CAIRADRDDQPQHF.

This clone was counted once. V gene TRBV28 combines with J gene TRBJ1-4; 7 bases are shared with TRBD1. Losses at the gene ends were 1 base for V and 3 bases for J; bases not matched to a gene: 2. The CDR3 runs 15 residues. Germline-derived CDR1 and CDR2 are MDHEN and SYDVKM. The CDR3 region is CASSLSTGPNEKLFF. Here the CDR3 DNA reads TGTGCCAGCAGTTTATCGACAGGGCCTAATGAAAAACTGTTTTTT.

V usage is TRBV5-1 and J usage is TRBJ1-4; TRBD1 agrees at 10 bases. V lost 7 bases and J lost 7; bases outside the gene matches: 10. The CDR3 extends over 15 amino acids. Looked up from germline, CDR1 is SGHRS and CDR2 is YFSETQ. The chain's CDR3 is CASRTSGTGVEKLFF. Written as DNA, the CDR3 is TGCGCCAGCCGAACCTCCGGGACAGGGGTTGAAAAACTGTTTTTT.

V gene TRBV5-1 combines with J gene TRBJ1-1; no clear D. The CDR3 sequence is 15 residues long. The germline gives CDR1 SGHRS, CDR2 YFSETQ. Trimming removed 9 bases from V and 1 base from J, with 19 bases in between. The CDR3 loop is CATSLGTEGNTEAFF. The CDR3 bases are TGCGCCACCTCCCTGGGTACAGAAGGGAACACTGAAGCTTTCTTT.

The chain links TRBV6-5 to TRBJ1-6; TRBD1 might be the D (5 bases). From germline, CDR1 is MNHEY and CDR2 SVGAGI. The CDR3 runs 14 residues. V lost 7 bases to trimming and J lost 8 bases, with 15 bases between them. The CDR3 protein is CASTVGEGDSPLHF. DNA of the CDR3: TGTGCCAGCACCGTGGGGGAGGGCGATTCACCCCTCCACTTT.

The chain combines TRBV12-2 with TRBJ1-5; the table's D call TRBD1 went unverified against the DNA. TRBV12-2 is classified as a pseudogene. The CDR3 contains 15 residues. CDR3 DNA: TGTGCAAGTCGCTTAGGCAGGGTTACAGCTCAGCCCCAGCATTTT. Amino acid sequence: CASRLGRVTAQPQHF.

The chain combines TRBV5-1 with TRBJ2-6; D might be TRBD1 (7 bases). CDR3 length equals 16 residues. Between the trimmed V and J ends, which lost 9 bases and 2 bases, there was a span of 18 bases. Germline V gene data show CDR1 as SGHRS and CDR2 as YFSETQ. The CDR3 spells CATQGGGSAGANVLTF. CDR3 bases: TGCGCCACCCAGGGGGGTGGGAGTGCTGGGGCCAACGTCCTGACTTTC.

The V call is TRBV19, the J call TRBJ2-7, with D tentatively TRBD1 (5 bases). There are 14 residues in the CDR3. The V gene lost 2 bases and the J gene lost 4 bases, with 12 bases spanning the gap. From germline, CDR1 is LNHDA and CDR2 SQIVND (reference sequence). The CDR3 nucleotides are TGTGCCAGTAGTATAACAGCTCAGGGATACGAGCAGTACTTC. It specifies CASSITAQGYEQYF.

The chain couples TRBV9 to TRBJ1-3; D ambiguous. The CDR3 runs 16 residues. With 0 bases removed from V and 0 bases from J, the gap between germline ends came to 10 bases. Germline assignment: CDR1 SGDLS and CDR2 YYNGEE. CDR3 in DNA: TGTGCCAGCAGCGTAGGAGAGGCCGTCTCTGGAAACACCATATATTTT. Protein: CASSVGEAVSGNTIYF.

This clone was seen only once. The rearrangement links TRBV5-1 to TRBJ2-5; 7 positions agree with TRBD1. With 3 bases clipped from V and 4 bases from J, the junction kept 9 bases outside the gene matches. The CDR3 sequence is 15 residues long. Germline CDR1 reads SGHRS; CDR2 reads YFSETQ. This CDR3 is CASSSGQAGGETQYF. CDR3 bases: TGCGCCAGCAGCTCAGGACAGGCTGGCGGAGAGACCCAGTACTTC.

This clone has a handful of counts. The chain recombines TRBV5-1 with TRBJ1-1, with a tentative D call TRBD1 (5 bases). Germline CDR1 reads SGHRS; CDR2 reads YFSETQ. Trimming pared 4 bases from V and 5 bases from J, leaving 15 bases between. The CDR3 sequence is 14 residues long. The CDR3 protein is CASSVDRGSTEAFF. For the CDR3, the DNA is TGCGCCAGCAGCGTAGACCGGGGGAGTACTGAAGCTTTCTTT. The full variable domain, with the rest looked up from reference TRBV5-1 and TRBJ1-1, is KAGVTQTPRYLIKTRGQQVTLSCSPISGHRSVSWYQQTPGQGLQFLFEYFSETQRNKGNFPGRFSGRQFSNSRSEMNVSTLELGDSALYLCASSVDRGSTEAFFGQGTRLTVV.

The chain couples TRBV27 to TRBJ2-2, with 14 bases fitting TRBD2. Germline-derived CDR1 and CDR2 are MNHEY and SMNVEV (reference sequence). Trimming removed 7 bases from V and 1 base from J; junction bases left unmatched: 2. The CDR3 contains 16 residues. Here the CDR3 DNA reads TGTGCCAGCACAGGACTAGCGGGAGGGAACACCGGGGAGCTGTTTTTT. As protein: CASTGLAGGNTGELFF.

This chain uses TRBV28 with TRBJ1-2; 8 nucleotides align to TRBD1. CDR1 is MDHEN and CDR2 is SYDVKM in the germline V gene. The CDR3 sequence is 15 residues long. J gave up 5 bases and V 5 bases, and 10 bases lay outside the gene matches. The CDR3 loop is CASSPPGQGLYGYTF. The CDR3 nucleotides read TGTGCCAGCAGTCCCCCCGGACAGGGCCTTTATGGCTACACCTTC.

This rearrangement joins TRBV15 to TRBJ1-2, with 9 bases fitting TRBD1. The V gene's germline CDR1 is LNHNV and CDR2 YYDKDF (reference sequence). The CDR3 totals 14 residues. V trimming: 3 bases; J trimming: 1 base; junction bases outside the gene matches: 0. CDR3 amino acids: CATSRDRGNYGYTF. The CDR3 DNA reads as TGTGCCACCAGCAGGGACAGGGGTAACTATGGCTACACCTTC.

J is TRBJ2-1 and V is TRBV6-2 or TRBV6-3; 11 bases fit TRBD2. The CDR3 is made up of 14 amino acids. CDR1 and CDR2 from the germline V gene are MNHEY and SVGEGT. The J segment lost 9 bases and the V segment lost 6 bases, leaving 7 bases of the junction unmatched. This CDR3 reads CASSLAGGPSEQFF. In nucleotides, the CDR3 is TGTGCCAGCAGCCTAGCGGGAGGTCCCAGTGAGCAGTTCTTC.

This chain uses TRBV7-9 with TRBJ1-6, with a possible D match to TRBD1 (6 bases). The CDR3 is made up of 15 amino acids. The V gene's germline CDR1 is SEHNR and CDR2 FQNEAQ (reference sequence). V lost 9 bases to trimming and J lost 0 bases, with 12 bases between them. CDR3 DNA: TGTGCCAGTATAGGGGGTAGCTCCTATAATTCACCCCTCCACTTT. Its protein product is CASIGGSSYNSPLHF.

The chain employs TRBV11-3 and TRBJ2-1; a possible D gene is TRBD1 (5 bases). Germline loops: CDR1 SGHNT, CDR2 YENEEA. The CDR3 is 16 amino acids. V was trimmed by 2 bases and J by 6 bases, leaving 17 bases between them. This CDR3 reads CASSLNHQGQANEQFF. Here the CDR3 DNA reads TGTGCCAGCAGCTTAAATCATCAGGGTCAGGCCAATGAGCAGTTCTTC.

Written as DNA, the CDR3 is TGCGCCAGCAGCATTGACAGGGGATCCTACGAGCAGTACTTC. Protein: CASSIDRGSYEQYF. V gene TRBV5-1 combines with J gene TRBJ2-7; TRBD1 matches 8 bases. The V segment lost 4 bases and the J segment 1 base; nucleotides outside the gene matches: 4. The germline CDR1 and CDR2 sequences are SGHRS and YFSETQ. This CDR3 has 14 amino acids.

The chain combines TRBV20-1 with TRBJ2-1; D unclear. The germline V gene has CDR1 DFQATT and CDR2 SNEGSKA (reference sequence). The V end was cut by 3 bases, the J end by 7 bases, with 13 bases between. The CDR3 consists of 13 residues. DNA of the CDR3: TGCAGTGCTAGTGCTTCCTACGGGAATGAGCAGTTCTTC. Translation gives CSASASYGNEQFF.